This T cell receptor beta chain emerged from a study of early T cells in non-severe SARS-CoV-2 infection. Study-wide background: Chains stayed unpaired after sequencing of bulk RNA from unsorted whole blood.

Concerning this clonotype itself: Antigen unknown.

Findings of the study overall: The study's VDJdb matching favored anti-spike CD8 responses and missed private and CD4 specificities.

Individual cDNA molecules were tagged with unique molecular identifiers, the study reported. MiXCR was run by TCRdb on the 5' RACE reads, yielding one entry per CDR3 protein. The profile covers some 46,000 distinct CDR3 sequences, with about 9.3% appearing a single time and about 15% taken by the ten largest. This clonotype was sampled from an adult who was a healthcare worker with PCR-confirmed SARS-CoV-2 infection or an uninfected control (not recorded which). Sample: whole blood.

In nucleotides, the CDR3 is TGCAGCGTTGGAATGACTAGCGGGAGGTCCGAGCAGTACTTC. Encoded protein: CSVGMTSGRSEQYF. This sequence joins TRBV29-1 and TRBJ2-7; 13 nucleotides agree with TRBD2. V was clipped by 4 bases and J by 6 bases; unmatched bases: 6. Germline values: CDR1 SQVTM, CDR2 ANQGSEA. The CDR3 contains 14 residues.